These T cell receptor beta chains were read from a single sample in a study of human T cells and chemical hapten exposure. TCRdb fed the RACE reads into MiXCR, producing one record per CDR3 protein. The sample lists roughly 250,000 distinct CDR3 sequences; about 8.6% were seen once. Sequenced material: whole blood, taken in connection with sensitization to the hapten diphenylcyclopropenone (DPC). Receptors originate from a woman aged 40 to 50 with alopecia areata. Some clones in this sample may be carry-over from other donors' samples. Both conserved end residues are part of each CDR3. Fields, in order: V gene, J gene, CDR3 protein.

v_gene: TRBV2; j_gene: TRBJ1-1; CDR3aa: CASSEQGAFF
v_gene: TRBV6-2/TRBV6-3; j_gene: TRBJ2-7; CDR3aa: CASSYTHRDRGLYEQYF
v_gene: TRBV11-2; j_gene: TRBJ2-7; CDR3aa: CASSPYSSIGSYEQYF
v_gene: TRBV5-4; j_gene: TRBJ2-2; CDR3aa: CASSRTGATGELFF
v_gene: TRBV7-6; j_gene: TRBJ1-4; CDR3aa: CASSLAGPNEKLFF
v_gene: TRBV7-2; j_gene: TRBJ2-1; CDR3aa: CASSLRGFRNEQFF
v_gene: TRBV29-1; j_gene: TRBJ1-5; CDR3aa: CSVPRGNQPQHF
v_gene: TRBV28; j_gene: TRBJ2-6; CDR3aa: CASSTGAGANVLTF
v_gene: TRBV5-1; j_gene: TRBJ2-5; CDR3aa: CASSLAPPPETQYF
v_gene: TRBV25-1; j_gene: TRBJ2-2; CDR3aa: CASSGGLSGELFF
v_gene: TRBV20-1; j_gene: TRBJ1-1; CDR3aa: CSARYSRATEAFF
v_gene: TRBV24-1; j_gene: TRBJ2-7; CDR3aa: CATGQGPEQYF
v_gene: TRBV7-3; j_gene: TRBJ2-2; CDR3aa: CASSLIPSSSGELFF
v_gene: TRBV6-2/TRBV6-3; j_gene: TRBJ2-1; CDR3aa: CASSYRPGYNEQFF
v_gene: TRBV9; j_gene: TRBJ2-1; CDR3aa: CASSVDPSPVGPYNEQFF
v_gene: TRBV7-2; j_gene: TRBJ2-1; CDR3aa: CASSLLSSYNEQFF
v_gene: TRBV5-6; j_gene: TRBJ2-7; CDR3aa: CASSLVRGGYEQYF
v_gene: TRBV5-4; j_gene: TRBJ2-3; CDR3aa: CASSSLLANTQYF
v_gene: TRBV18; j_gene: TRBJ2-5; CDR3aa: CASSERVQETQYF
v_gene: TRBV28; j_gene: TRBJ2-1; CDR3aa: CASSFSLAGNEQFF
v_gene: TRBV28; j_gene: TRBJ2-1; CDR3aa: CASRRQELGRTDLAGRFLYNEQFF
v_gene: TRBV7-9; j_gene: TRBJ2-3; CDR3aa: CASSLVGFTDTQYF
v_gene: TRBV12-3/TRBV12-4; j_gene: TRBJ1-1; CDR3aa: CASSFESGEAFF
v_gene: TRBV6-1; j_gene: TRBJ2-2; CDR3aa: CASRQVNTGELFF
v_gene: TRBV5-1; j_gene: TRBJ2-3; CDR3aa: CASSLEDRGTDTQYF
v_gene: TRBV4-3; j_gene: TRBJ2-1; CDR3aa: CASSQDEGPQGNEQFF
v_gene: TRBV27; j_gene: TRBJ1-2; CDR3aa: CASSEGPQGFGFNGYTF
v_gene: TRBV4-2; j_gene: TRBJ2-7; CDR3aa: CASSQAGRGSNGEQYF
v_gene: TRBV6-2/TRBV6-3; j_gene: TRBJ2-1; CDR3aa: CASKPRTGNEQFF
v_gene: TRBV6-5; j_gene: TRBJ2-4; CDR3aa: CASSGDWASSHIQYF
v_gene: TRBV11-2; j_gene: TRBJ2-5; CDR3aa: CASSPSGLVETQYF
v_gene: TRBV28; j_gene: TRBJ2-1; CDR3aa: CASRFRGSYNEQFF
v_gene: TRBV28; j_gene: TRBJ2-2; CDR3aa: CASSFRGSATGELFF
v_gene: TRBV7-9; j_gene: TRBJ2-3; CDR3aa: CASSSELGGTQYF
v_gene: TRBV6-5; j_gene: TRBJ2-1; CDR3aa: CASSRAGTTYNEQFF
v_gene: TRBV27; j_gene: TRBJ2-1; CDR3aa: CASRRRGGNEQFF
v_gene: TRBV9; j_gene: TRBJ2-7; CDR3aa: CASSADHYSYEQYF
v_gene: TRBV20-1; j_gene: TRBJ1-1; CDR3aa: CSARKDRLNTEAFF
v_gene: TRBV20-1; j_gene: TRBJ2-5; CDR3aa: CSAEIETQYF
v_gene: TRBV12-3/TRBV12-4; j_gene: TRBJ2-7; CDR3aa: CASSLSVFPYEQYF
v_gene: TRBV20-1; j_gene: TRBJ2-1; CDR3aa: CSARDPGAKSSYNEQFF
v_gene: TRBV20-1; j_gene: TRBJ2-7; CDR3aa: CSARDPGASYEQYF
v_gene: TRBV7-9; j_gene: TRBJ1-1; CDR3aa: CASSLGREAFF
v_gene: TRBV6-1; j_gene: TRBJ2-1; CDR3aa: CASSEAPPNNEQFF
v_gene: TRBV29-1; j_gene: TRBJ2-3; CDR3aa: CSVDSSDTQYF
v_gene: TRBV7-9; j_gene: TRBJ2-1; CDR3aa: CASSPPWGRSYNEQFF
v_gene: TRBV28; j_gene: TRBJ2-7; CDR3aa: CASSLLGTSGEYEQYF
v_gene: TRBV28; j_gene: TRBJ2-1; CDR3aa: CASSAYGGAPASYNEQFF
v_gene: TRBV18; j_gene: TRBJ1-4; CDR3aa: CASSPGNEKLFF
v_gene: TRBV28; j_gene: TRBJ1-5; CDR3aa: CASLGQGGQPQHF
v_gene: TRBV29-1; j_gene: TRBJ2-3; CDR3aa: CSGNRQAGNTQYF
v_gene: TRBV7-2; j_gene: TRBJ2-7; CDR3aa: CASSPRTAYEQYF
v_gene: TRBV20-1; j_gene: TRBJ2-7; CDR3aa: CSAPTGNYEQYF
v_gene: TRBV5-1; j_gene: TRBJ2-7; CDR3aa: CASSARTSGPYEQYF
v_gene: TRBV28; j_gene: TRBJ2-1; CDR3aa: CASTSGTGLNEQFF